Listed below are T cell receptor beta chains from one sample, sequenced in a study of T cell responses to AZD1222 COVID-19 vaccine. Profiled with immunoSEQ multiplex PCR; TCRdb holds only in-frame clones, not every one. The repertoire holds 100,000 to 150,000 clones, around 87% seen once, with roughly a tenth in the top ten. The specimen comprised peripheral blood, sampled on day 0 of AZD1222 vaccination. The receptors here all came from an adult in good health. Each CDR3 is given with its conserved first and last residue. Each record gives: D gene, J gene, V gene, CDR3 length, CDR3 protein, CDR3 DNA. D genes are given only for firm matches.

NA	TRBJ2-1	TRBV7-5	19	CARSCHRGLRPSQSVGQFF	TGTGCCAGAAGCTGCCACAGGGGACTACGGCCATCACAATCCGTCGGGCAGTTCTTC
NA	TRBJ2-2	TRBV2	14	CASSQVRDTGELFF	TGTGCCAGCAGCCAGGTACGCGACACCGGGGAGCTGTTTTTT
TRBD2	TRBJ2-3	TRBV7-3	16	CASSLGTSGRADTQYF	TGTGCCAGCAGCCTCGGGACTAGCGGGAGGGCAGATACGCAGTATTTT
NA	TRBJ2-1	TRBV3-1/TRBV3-2	13	CASSQAYLNEQFF	TGTGCCAGCAGCCAAGCCTATCTAAATGAGCAGTTCTTC
TRBD2	TRBJ2-5	TRBV5-4	15	CASSLRLAGQETQYF	TGTGCCAGCAGCTTGCGATTAGCGGGCCAAGAGACCCAGTACTTC
NA	TRBJ1-2	TRBV7-2	14	CASSYEGEIYGYTF	TGTGCCAGCAGCTACGAAGGGGAAATCTATGGCTACACCTTC
TRBD1	TRBJ2-7	TRBV5-1	15	CASSQAGQGPYEQYF	TGCGCCAGCAGCCAAGCGGGACAGGGTCCCTACGAGCAGTACTTC
NA	TRBJ2-7	TRBV3-1/TRBV3-2	11	CASSQVHEQYF	TGTGCCAGCAGCCAAGTCCACGAGCAGTACTTC
TRBD1	TRBJ1-5	TRBV28	14	CASSLTGGYQPQHF	TGTGCCAGCAGCCTAACAGGGGGCTATCAGCCCCAGCATTTT
NA	TRBJ2-1	TRBV7-9	12	CASSSTVIGQFF	TGTGCCAGCAGCTCTACGGTTATCGGGCAGTTCTTC
NA	TRBJ1-4	TRBV12-2	21	CASRSPRWRFRAPFINEKLFF	TGTGCAAGTCGCTCCCCCAGGTGGCGATTCAGGGCCCCGTTTATCAATGAAAAACTGTTTTTT
TRBD1	TRBJ1-5	TRBV19	15	CASSIGQGGNQPQHF	TGTGCCAGTAGTATTGGACAGGGCGGTAATCAGCCCCAGCATTTT